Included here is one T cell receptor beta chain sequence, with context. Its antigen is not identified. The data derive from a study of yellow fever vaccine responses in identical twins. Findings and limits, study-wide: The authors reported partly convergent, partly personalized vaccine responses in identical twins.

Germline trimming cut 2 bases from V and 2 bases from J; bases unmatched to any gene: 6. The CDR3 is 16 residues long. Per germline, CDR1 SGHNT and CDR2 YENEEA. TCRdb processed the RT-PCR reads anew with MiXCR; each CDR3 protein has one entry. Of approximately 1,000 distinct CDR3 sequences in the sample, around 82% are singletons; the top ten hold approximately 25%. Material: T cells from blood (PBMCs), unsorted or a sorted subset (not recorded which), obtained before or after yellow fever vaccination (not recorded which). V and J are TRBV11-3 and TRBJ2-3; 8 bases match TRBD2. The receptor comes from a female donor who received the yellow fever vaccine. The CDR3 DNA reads TGTGCCAGCAGCTTATCTCAGCGGGGGACCACAGATACGCAGTATTTT. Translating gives CASSLSQRGTTDTQYF.